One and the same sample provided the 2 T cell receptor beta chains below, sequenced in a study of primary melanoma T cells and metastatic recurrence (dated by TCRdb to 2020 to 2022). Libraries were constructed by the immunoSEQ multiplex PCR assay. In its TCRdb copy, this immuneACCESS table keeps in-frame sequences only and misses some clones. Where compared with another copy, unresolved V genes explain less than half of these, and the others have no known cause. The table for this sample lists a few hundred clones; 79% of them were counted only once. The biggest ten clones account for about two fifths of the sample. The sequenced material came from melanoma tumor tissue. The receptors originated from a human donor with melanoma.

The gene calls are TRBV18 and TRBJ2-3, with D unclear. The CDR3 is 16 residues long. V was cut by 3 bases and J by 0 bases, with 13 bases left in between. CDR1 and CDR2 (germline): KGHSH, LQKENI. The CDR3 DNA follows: TGTGCCAGCTCACCCAGCCGGGTATCTAGCACAGATACGCAGTATTTT. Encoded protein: CASSPSRVSSTDTQYF.

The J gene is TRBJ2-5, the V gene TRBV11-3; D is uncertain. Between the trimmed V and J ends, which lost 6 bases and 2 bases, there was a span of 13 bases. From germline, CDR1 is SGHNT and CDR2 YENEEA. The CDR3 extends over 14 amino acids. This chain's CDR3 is CASSPSTEQETQYF. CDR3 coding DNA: TGTGCCAGCAGTCCCTCCACTGAGCAAGAGACCCAGTACTTC. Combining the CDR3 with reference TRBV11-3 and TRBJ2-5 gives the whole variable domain EAGVVQSPRYKIIEKKQPVAFWCNPISGHNTLYWYLQNLGQGPELLIRYENEEAVDDSQLPKDRFSAERLKGVDSTLKIQPAELGDSAVYLCASSPSTEQETQYFGPGTRLLVL.